This T cell receptor beta chain came from a study of spatial heterogeneity in lung cancer. V was pared by 5 bases and J by 0 bases, with 7 bases between. The germline V gene has CDR1 DFQATT and CDR2 SNEGSKA (reference sequence). CDR3 length: 13 residues. One entry per CDR3 protein results from TCRdb running MiXCR on the 5' RACE reads. The data show more than 20,000 distinct CDR3 sequences, 10% to 15% seen once. Time point: sample taken at primary tumor resection. The study sequenced unsorted whole RNA from tumor, nontumor lung or frozen PBMC. Donation came from over 60 patients with untreated early-stage non-small cell lung cancer. This clonotype has only a few counts.

This receptor was taken from a female donor with early-stage non-small cell lung cancer. The source material was PBMCs, sampled at surgery. This chain uses TRBV20-1 with TRBJ1-4, with D unclear. The DNA of the CDR3 is TGCAGTGCTCTGAAGGCAACTAATGAAAAACTGTTTTTT. As protein: CSALKATNEKLFF.